The clone carrying this T cell receptor (beta chain) has more than one count but fewer than ten. Primers: 60 Vbeta forward and 13 Jbeta reverse. TCRdb's copy holds only in-frame clones and misses some; the assay was immunoSEQ multiplex PCR. The table lists 99,000 or so clones, over 12% of them singletons, with 0.8% to 0.95% in the top ten. The sample is drawn from a study of cytomegalovirus exposure and HLA in healthy donors. The CDR3 sequence is 13 residues long. The V and J ends lost 5 bases and 3 bases, in that order; junction bases with no gene match: 4. CDR1 and CDR2 from the germline V gene are SGHVS and FQNEAQ.

The chain is built from TRBV7-8 and TRBJ2-7, with 7 bases fitting TRBD2. Sequencing was done on a sample of PBMCs. The TCR sequence derives from a female donor in good health and CMV-seronegative. The CDR3 spells CASSPGGFYEQYF. CDR3 bases: TGTGCCAGCAGCCCCGGGGGGTTCTACGAGCAGTACTTC.